The present T cell receptor (beta chain) was sequenced within a study of control samples from healthy donors and cancer patients. The CDR3 runs 15 residues. CDR1 is MNHNY, CDR2 SVGAGI, per germline (reference sequence). The ends lost 4 bases at V and 3 bases at J; junction bases unmatched: 6. Sequencing was performed with immunoSEQ multiplex PCR; in TCRdb, only in-frame clones are kept and a portion is missing. The sample has some 150,000 clones, roughly 91% seen once. The sequenced material came from blood. The chain links TRBV6-6 to TRBJ2-7; 10 bases are shared with TRBD2. The receptor comes from a young woman in good health. CDR3 region: CASSSPSGRNYEQYF. The CDR3 DNA reads as TGTGCCAGCAGTTCACCTAGCGGGAGAAACTACGAGCAGTACTTC.